The 30 T cell receptor beta chains below all came from one sample that was sequenced in a study of human T cells and chemical hapten exposure. Time point meaning: pre-sensitization, week 0. Treatment described: therapeutic diphenylcyclopropenone sensitization with weekly scalp DPC. TCRdb processed the RACE reads anew with MiXCR; each CDR3 protein has one entry. The sample comprises about 380,000 distinct CDR3 sequences, approximately 5.1% of which are singletons, and just over 2.5% rests with the top ten. Sequencing was performed on whole blood, taken in connection with sensitization to the hapten diphenylcyclopropenone (DPC). These receptors were taken from a woman aged 50 to 65 with alopecia areata. Some clones in this sample may be carry-over from other donors' samples.

This chain connects TRBV10-3 to TRBJ1-2; TRBD1 might be the D (5 bases). V lost 2 bases to trimming and J lost 4 bases, with 11 bases between them. The CDR3 totals 14 residues. Germline CDR1 is ENHRY and CDR2 is SYGVKD. DNA for the CDR3: TGTGCCATCAGTGAGGATCAAGGGGTCTATGGCTACACCTTC. Residues: CAISEDQGVYGYTF.

V is TRBV12-3 or TRBV12-4 and J is TRBJ1-4; D perhaps matches TRBD1 (5 bases). The CDR3 runs to 14 residues. V dropped 5 bases and J dropped 6 bases, with 13 bases sitting between them. The CDR3 here is CASSDGTEDEKLFF. The CDR3, as DNA: TGTGCCAGCAGTGACGGGACGGAGGATGAAAAACTGTTTTTT.

This clonotype was seen many times. The rearrangement uses TRBV7-8 and TRBJ1-1; no clear D. The V and J ends lost 2 bases and 4 bases respectively, with 8 bases between them. This CDR3 region has 13 residues. Per germline, CDR1 SGHVS and CDR2 FQNEAQ. CDR3 protein: CASSLYGGTEAFF. The DNA for the CDR3 is TGTGCCAGCAGCTTATACGGCGGCACTGAAGCTTTCTTT.

This clonotype was observed a handful of times. This chain links TRBV20-1 with TRBJ2-2; 8 bases are a match to TRBD1. This CDR3 spans 15 amino acids. Looked up from germline, CDR1 is DFQATT and CDR2 is SNEGSKA (reference sequence). V lost 3 bases to trimming and J lost 6 bases; unmatched junction nucleotides: 9. The CDR3 sequence: CSASPAGGNAGELFF. The CDR3 nucleotides read TGCAGTGCTAGTCCTGCAGGGGGCAACGCCGGGGAGCTGTTTTTT.

This clonotype was found a few times. The rearrangement uses TRBV6-5 and TRBJ1-2; 12 bases line up with TRBD1. This CDR3 spans 18 amino acids. CDR1 and CDR2 from the germline V gene are MNHEY and SVGAGI. Trimming at V came to 4 bases and at J to 4 bases, leaving 13 bases not matched to a gene. CDR3 coding DNA: TGTGCCAGCAGTTTCACCGGGACAGGGGGCGAGCTCCGCTATGGCTACACCTTC. Translated, it gives CASSFTGTGGELRYGYTF.

V is TRBV4-2 and J is TRBJ1-1; D gene unclear. Trimming stripped 1 base from V and 7 bases from J, with 10 bases between. Germline V CDR1 and CDR2: LGHNA, YNFKEQ. The CDR3 consists of 13 residues. This CDR3 reads CASSQGIKNEAFF. The CDR3 DNA follows: TGTGCCAGCAGCCAAGGGATAAAGAATGAAGCTTTCTTT.

This clonotype was detected ten times or more. V usage is TRBV6-6 and J usage is TRBJ1-5; a weak D match, TRBD1 (6 bases). Germline V gene lookup returns CDR1 MNHNY and CDR2 SVGAGI (reference sequence). The CDR3 has 14 residues. The V gene lost 8 bases and the J gene lost 2 bases, with 13 bases spanning the gap. CDR3 nucleotides: TGTGCCAGCCGCACAGGGTTTGGCAATCAGCCCCAGCATTTT. Its translation: CASRTGFGNQPQHF.

J is TRBJ2-3 and V is TRBV7-2; 10 nucleotides align to TRBD2. Germline-derived CDR1 and CDR2 are SGHTA and FQGNSA. Germline trimming cut 5 bases from V and 2 bases from J; bases unmatched to any gene: 13. The CDR3 totals 18 residues. The CDR3 nucleotides are TGTGCCAGCAGCCCCCCCCCTTGGACTAGCGGATACACAGATACGCAGTATTTT. This encodes CASSPPPWTSGYTDTQYF.

The chain joins TRBV12-3 or TRBV12-4 to TRBJ1-1; D not certain. The CDR3 loop spans 15 amino acids. The ends were cut back, 7 bases at V and 0 bases at J, with 15 bases in the middle. The CDR3 region is CASTQMVPMNTEAFF. The CDR3 DNA follows: TGTGCCAGCACCCAAATGGTGCCCATGAACACTGAAGCTTTCTTT.

This clonotype appeared many times. The rearrangement joins TRBV6-6 to TRBJ2-7; no firm D call. Germline CDR1 reads MNHNY; CDR2 reads SVGAGI (reference sequence). Trimming cost V 2 bases and J 7 bases, with 9 bases left between them. The CDR3 has 12 amino acids. The CDR3 is CASSYNGREQYF. For the CDR3, the DNA is TGTGCCAGCAGTTACAACGGTCGGGAGCAGTACTTC.

This rearrangement joins TRBV12-3 or TRBV12-4 to TRBJ2-1; D call uncertain. V was pared by 3 bases and J by 7 bases, with 10 bases between. The CDR3 has 13 residues. CDR3 in DNA: TGTGCCAGCAGTTTCACCCCAGAAAATGAGCAGTTCTTC. It codes for CASSFTPENEQFF.

This clonotype was observed many times. The gene calls are TRBV3-1 and TRBJ2-7; 8 bases line up with TRBD1. In germline, CDR1 is LGHDT, CDR2 YNNKEL (reference sequence). CDR3 length equals 14 residues. V lost 2 bases, J lost 4 bases, and 4 bases stayed unmatched. The CDR3 here is CASSQQGAGYEQYF. The CDR3 nucleotides are TGTGCCAGCAGCCAACAGGGGGCTGGGTACGAGCAGTACTTC.

The chain combines TRBV4-3 with TRBJ2-3; D perhaps matches TRBD1 (5 bases). Germline-derived CDR1 and CDR2 are LGHNA and YSLEER. CDR3 length: 15 residues. V shed 4 bases and J shed 3 bases, with 14 bases lying between them. CDR3 sequence (DNA): TGCGCCAGCAGCCTAGGGGCAACCCTAACAGATACGCAGTATTTT. This translates into CASSLGATLTDTQYF.

This clonotype appeared a few times. The J gene is TRBJ2-3, the V gene TRBV20-1, with D perhaps TRBD1 (5 bases). V lost 1 base and J 2 bases, leaving 13 bases between the germline ends. CDR1 and CDR2 from the germline V gene are DFQATT and SNEGSKA (reference sequence). This CDR3 has 15 amino acids. The CDR3 region has the DNA TGCAGTGCTAGAGTTCAGGGAACCTCCACAGATACGCAGTATTTT. As protein: CSARVQGTSTDTQYF.

In its sample, this clonotype was seen many times. The V call is TRBV25-1, the J call TRBJ1-2, with D uncertain. Germline V gene lookup returns CDR1 MGHDK and CDR2 SYGVNS. Trimming took off 2 bases at V and 3 bases at J, with 10 bases between the two ends. The CDR3 sequence is 14 residues long. The CDR3 spells CASSEAALHYGYTF. For the CDR3, the DNA is TGTGCCAGCAGTGAAGCGGCACTTCACTATGGCTACACCTTC.

This clonotype showed up just a few times. The chain carries TRBV4-3 and TRBJ2-2; perhaps TRBD2 as D (5 bases). The CDR3 has 16 residues. The V gene's germline CDR1 is LGHNA and CDR2 YSLEER. Trimming took 1 base from V and 5 from J, leaving 14 bases between them. Here the CDR3 reads CASSQVAGIGTGELFF. CDR3 DNA sequence: TGCGCCAGCAGCCAAGTGGCCGGGATAGGAACCGGGGAGCTGTTTTTT.

In its sample, this clonotype was seen a few times. The chain combines TRBV28 with TRBJ2-7; D may be TRBD1 or TRBD2 (6 bases each). This CDR3 comprises 18 residues. Germline V gene sequence: CDR1 MDHEN, CDR2 SYDVKM. Trimming took 5 bases from V and 0 from J, leaving 23 bases between them. CDR3 protein: CASSGGPSTMSSSYEQYF. CDR3 sequence (DNA): TGTGCCAGCAGTGGGGGGCCCTCCACGATGTCAAGCTCCTACGAGCAGTACTTC.

This clonotype came up many times. This rearrangement joins TRBV7-6 to TRBJ2-2; D is uncertain. This CDR3 contains 16 residues. V was pared by 3 bases and J by 1 base, with 12 bases between. The germline V gene encodes CDR1 SGHVS and CDR2 FNYEAQ. The CDR3 sequence is CASSLFPGMNTGELFF. The CDR3 DNA follows: TGTGCCAGCAGCTTGTTTCCGGGTATGAACACCGGGGAGCTGTTTTTT.

The chain carries TRBV14 and TRBJ2-7, with D possibly called TRBD1 or TRBD2 (5 bases each). The ends were cut back, 3 bases at V and 7 bases at J, with 19 bases in the middle. The CDR3 contains 15 residues. Germline CDR1 SGHDN, CDR2 FVKESK. CDR3 nucleotides: TGTGCCAGCAGCCATTACGGGACCGACCTCCTGGAGCAGTACTTC. It translates to CASSHYGTDLLEQYF.

The genes are TRBV19 and TRBJ2-7; maybe TRBD1 (7 bases). The CDR3 consists of 14 residues. Germline CDR1 reads LNHDA; CDR2 reads SQIVND (reference sequence). The V end was cut by 3 bases, the J end by 3 bases, with 12 bases between. Written as DNA, the CDR3 is TGTGCCAGTAGTATGGCCAGGGGGGACTACGAGCAGTACTTC. Its translation is CASSMARGDYEQYF.

This chain links TRBV9 with TRBJ2-7; D possibly uses TRBD1 or TRBD2 (5 bases each). CDR1 and CDR2 from the germline V gene are SGDLS and YYNGEE. The CDR3 has 15 residues. Deletions cut 3 bases from V and 3 bases from J, with 16 bases between. This CDR3 is CASSAFGDGDYEQYF. The CDR3 nucleotides read TGTGCCAGCAGCGCGTTCGGGGACGGGGACTACGAGCAGTACTTC.

This clonotype was counted only a few times. The chain carries TRBV7-2 and TRBJ2-3; maybe TRBD2 (6 bases). Germline V gene data show CDR1 as SGHTA and CDR2 as FQGNSA. This CDR3 region has 16 residues. The V end was cut by 3 bases, the J end by 1 base, with 14 bases between. The CDR3 region is CASSFDSGVRTDTQYF. DNA of the CDR3: TGTGCCAGCAGCTTCGACTCGGGGGTCCGCACAGATACGCAGTATTTT. Supplemented by reference TRBV7-2 and TRBJ2-3, the full variable domain reads GAGVSQSPSNKVTEKGKDVELRCDPISGHTALYWYRQSLGQGLEFLIYFQGNSAPDKSGLPSDRFSAERTGGSVSTLTIQRTQQEDSAVYLCASSFDSGVRTDTQYFGPGTRLTVL.

This chain connects TRBV10-3 to TRBJ2-7; D is perhaps TRBD1 (5 bases). Trimming removed 6 bases at V and 0 bases at J, with 15 bases between. This CDR3 spans 15 amino acids. The germline V gene has CDR1 ENHRY and CDR2 SYGVKD. The CDR3 loop is CAIRADSLFSYEQYF. CDR3 nucleotide sequence: TGTGCCATCAGAGCTGACAGCTTGTTCTCCTACGAGCAGTACTTC.

This clonotype was counted only a few times. The chain uses TRBV20-1 and TRBJ1-2; D is ambiguous. Trimming stripped 6 bases from V and 2 bases from J, with 13 bases between. This CDR3 has 13 residues. Per germline, CDR1 DFQATT and CDR2 SNEGSKA (reference sequence). The CDR3 DNA is TGCAGTGCCCCAATGCAGGAAAACTATGGCTACACCTTC. It codes for CSAPMQENYGYTF.

This clonotype was seen many times. V and J are TRBV27 and TRBJ2-3; 7 bases align to TRBD1. The J segment lost 1 base and the V segment lost 3 bases, leaving 4 bases of the junction unmatched. CDR3 size: 15 residues. The germline V gene has CDR1 MNHEY and CDR2 SMNVEV (reference sequence). The CDR3 region is CASSFETGRTDTQYF. CDR3 coding DNA: TGTGCCAGCAGTTTCGAGACAGGGCGCACAGATACGCAGTATTTT.

This clonotype was picked up many times. The chain carries TRBV2 and TRBJ2-5; D perhaps matches TRBD2 (6 bases). V was trimmed by 7 bases and J by 4 bases, leaving 13 bases between them. The CDR3 spans 13 residues. CDR1 and CDR2 (germline): SNHLY, FYNNEI. The CDR3: CASTTGSGETQYF. DNA of the CDR3: TGTGCCAGCACTACCGGGAGCGGAGAGACCCAGTACTTC.

In its sample, this clonotype was seen many times. The chain recombines TRBV20-1 with TRBJ2-3; the match to TRBD2 covers 11 bases. Looked up from germline, CDR1 is DFQATT and CDR2 is SNEGSKA (reference sequence). With V trimmed by 1 base and J by 5 bases, 8 bases remained unmatched. The CDR3 has 16 amino acids. In DNA form, the CDR3 reads TGCAGTGCTAGAGCCCAGACTAGCGGGAAGGGAGATACGCAGTATTTT. Amino acid sequence: CSARAQTSGKGDTQYF.

This clonotype was detected ten times or more. The chain uses TRBV11-2 and TRBJ2-1; unclear D gene. This CDR3 has 12 amino acids. Germline V gives CDR1 SGHAT, CDR2 FQNNGV. The germline V and J ends were trimmed by 5 bases and 15 bases, with 17 bases remaining between them. CDR3 region: CASSPTTADRFF. CDR3 bases: TGTGCCAGCAGCCCCACAACCGCGGACCGGTTCTTC.

The chain employs TRBV18 and TRBJ1-4; TRBD1 might be the D (5 bases). The CDR3 runs to 15 residues. V was cut by 3 bases and J by 5 bases, with 13 bases left in between. CDR1 and CDR2 (germline): KGHSH, LQKENI. The CDR3 nucleotides are TGTGCCAGCTCACCTCTCGGGACTGAGAATGAAAAACTGTTTTTT. Amino acids: CASSPLGTENEKLFF.

This clonotype was detected a few times. The rearrangement uses TRBV7-2 and TRBJ2-1; either TRBD1 or TRBD2 may fit D (6 bases each). V dropped 5 bases and J dropped 9 bases, with 20 bases sitting between them. Germline V gene sequence: CDR1 SGHTA, CDR2 FQGNSA. The CDR3 runs 15 residues. The CDR3 is CASSPRGGLNGEQFF. In nucleotides, the CDR3 is TGTGCCAGCAGCCCTAGAGGGGGACTTAACGGTGAGCAGTTCTTC.